These T cell receptor beta chains were read from a single sample in a study of T-cell reconstitution after alpha-beta-depleted transplantation in children. Each CDR3 protein gets one entry after TCRdb re-called the PCR reads with MiXCR. The data show about 74,000 distinct CDR3 sequences, with over 12% seen just once and around 26% held by the top ten. Sample: PBMCs, mostly from graft donor cells, taken 180 days after TCRalphabeta/CD19-depleted stem cell transplant. All receptors come from a male patient aged 2 to 10 who had a stem cell transplant for acute lymphoblastic leukemia, so the T cells may come from the graft donor. Each CDR3 is given with its conserved first and last residue. A D gene is named only where the DNA matches it firmly.

v_call	d_call	j_call	cdr3_aa
TRBV11-2	TRBD2	TRBJ2-1	CASSLLVAGVVEQFF
TRBV27	.	TRBJ2-7	CARGYEQYF
TRBV7-3	.	TRBJ2-1	CASSARGVSYNEQFF
TRBV6-5	.	TRBJ2-7	CASSYSQIGLYEQYF
TRBV11-2	TRBD1	TRBJ1-4	CTSSLKRTGRAYNEKLFF
TRBV5-1	TRBD1	TRBJ1-2	CASSSTGTYGYTF
TRBV14	.	TRBJ2-5	CASSPEGKETQYF
TRBV6-5	.	TRBJ2-1	CASSYPTGRKRGNEQFF
TRBV27	.	TRBJ1-2	CASSFLGSGYGYTF
TRBV5-1	TRBD2	TRBJ2-3	CASSLASGADTQYF
TRBV29-1	.	TRBJ2-3	CSVGNSKYTQYF
TRBV7-8	TRBD2	TRBJ2-4	CASSLSAGGVLAKNIQYF
TRBV6-5	.	TRBJ1-1	CASSYSPGKVAEAFF
TRBV12-3/TRBV12-4	.	TRBJ2-7	CASSYRERDAYEQYF
TRBV9	TRBD2	TRBJ2-3	CASSVEDSGGYTQYF